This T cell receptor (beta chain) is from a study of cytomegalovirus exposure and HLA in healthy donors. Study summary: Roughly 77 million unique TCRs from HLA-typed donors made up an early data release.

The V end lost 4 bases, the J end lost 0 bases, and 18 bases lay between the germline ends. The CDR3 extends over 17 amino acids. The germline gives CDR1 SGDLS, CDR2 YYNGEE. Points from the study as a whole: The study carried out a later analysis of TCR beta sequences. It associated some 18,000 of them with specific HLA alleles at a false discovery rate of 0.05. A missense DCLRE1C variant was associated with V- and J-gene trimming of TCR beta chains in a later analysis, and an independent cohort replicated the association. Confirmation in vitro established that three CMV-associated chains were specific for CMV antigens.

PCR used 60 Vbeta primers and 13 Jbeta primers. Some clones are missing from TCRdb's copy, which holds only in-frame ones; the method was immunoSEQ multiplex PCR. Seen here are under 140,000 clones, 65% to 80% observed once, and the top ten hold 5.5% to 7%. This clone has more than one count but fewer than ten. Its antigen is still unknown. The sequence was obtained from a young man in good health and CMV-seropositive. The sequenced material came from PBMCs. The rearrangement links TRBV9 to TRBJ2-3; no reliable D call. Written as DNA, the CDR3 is TGTGCCAGCAGCTTTCACCTCCTCGGCGGTAGCACAGATACGCAGTATTTT. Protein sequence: CASSFHLLGGSTDTQYF.